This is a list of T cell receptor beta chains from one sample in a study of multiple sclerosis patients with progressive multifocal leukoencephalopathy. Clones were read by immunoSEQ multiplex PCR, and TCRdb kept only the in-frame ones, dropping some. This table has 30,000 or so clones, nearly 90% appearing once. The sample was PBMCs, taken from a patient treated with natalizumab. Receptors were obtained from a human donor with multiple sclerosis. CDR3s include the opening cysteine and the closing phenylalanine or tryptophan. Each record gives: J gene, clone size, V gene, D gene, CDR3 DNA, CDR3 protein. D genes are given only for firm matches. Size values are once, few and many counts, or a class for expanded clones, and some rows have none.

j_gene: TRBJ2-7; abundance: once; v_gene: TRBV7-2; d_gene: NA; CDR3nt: TGTGCCAGCAGTAGGGGCTACGAGCAGTACTTC; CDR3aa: CASSRGYEQYF
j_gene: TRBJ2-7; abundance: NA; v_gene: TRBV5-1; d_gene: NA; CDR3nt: TGCGCCAGCAGGCGGGGCTACGAGCAGTACTTC; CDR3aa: CASRRGYEQYF
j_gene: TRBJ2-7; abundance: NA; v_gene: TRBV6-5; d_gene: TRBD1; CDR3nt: TGTGCCAGCAGTTACCAAAGGACAGGTTGGTCCTACGAGCAGTACTTC; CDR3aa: CASSYQRTGWSYEQYF
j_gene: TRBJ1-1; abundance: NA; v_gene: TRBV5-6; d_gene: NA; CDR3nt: TGTGCCAGCAGCTTGGGCAGAACGAACACTGAAGCTTTCTTT; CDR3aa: CASSLGRTNTEAFF
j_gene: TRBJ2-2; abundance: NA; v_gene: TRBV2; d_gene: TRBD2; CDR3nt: TGTGCCGGCCGGACTAGTCGGAACACCGGGGAGCTGTTTTTT; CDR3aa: CAGRTSRNTGELFF
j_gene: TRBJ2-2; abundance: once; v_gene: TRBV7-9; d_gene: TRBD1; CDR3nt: TGTGCCAGCACGGAAGGACAGGGCCAGAACACCGGGGAGCTGTTTTTT; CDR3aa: CASTEGQGQNTGELFF
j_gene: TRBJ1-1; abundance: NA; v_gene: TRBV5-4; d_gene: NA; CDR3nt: TGTGCCAGCAGCTCTCAGGGTCTGGACACTGAAGCTTTCTTT; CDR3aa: CASSSQGLDTEAFF
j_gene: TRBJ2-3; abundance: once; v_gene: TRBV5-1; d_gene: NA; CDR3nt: TGCGCCAGCAGCTTGGCAGGTGTGGGTCGGGGAGGCACAGATACGCAGTATTTT; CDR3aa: CASSLAGVGRGGTDTQYF
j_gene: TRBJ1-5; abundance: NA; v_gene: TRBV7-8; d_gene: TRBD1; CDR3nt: TGTGCCAGCAGCCCGGACAGGGGGCAGGAGGGCAATCAGCCCCAGCATTTT; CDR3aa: CASSPDRGQEGNQPQHF
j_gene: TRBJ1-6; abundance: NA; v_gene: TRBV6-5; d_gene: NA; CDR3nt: TGTGCCAGCACCATACCCCAGGCAAATTCACCCCTCCACTTT; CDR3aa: CASTIPQANSPLHF
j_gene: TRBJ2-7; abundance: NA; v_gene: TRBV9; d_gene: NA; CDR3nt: TGTGCCAGCAGCGTCCAGGACAACTCCTACGAGCAGTACTTC; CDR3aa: CASSVQDNSYEQYF
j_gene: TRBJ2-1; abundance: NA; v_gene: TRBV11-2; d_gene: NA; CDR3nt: TGTGCCAGCAGCTTAGATCGTGATATGGGAGCGTTCTTC; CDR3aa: CASSLDRDMGAFF
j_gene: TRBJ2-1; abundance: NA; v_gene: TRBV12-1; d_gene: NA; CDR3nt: TGTGCCAGCAGCGGCAGAAGATCCTACAATGAGCAGTTCTTC; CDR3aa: CASSGRRSYNEQFF
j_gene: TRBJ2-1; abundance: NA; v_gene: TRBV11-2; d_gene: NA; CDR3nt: TGTGCCAGCAGCTTAGCTCTGAGGGCTCATTGGGCCTACAATGAGCAGTTCTTC; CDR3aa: CASSLALRAHWAYNEQFF
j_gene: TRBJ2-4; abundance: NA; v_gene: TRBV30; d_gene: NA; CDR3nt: TGTGCCTGGAGTGCCACACAGAAGCTAGCCAAAAACATTCAGTACTTC; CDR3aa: CAWSATQKLAKNIQYF
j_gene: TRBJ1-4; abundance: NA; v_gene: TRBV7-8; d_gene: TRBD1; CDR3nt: TGTGCCAGCAGCTTCAAGCCGGGACAGACTAATGAAAAACTGTTTTTT; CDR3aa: CASSFKPGQTNEKLFF
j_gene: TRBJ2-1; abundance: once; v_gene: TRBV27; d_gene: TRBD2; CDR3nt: TGTGCCAGCAGTTTATCAGCTAGCGGGGGGGCTCTCTACAATGAGCAGTTCTTC; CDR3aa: CASSLSASGGALYNEQFF
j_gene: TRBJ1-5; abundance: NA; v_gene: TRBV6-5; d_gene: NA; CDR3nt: TGTGCCAGCAGTCCTCGGGGGGGCTTGCAGCCCCAGCATTTT; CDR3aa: CASSPRGGLQPQHF
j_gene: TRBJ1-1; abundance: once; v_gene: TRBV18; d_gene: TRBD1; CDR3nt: TGTGCCAGCTCACCAGTCACAGGGGTGAACACTGAAGCTTTCTTT; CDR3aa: CASSPVTGVNTEAFF
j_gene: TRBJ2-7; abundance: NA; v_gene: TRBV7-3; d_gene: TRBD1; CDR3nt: TGTGCCAGCAGTCGAGGACAGGGTGTCGGCGAGCAGTACTTC; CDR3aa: CASSRGQGVGEQYF
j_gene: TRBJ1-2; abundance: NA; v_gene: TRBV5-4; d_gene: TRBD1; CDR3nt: TGTGCCAGCAGCTTAGGCTATGGGGACAGGGTCTATGGCTACACCTTC; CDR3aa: CASSLGYGDRVYGYTF
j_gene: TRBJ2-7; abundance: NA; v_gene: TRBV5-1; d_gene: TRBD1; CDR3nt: TGCGCCAGCAGCTGGGGACAGGGGGTCACCTACGAGCAGTACTTC; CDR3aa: CASSWGQGVTYEQYF
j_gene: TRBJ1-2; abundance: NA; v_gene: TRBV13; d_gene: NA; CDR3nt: TGTGCCAGCAGCTTAGAAGGGAACTATGGCTACACCTTC; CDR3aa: CASSLEGNYGYTF
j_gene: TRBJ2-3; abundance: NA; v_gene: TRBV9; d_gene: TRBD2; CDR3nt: TGTGCCAGCAGCGCACACCTCCCGACTAGCGGGGGCACAGATACGCAGTATTTT; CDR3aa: CASSAHLPTSGGTDTQYF
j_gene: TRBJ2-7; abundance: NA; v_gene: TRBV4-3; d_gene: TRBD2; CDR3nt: TGCGCCAGCAGCCTGGGTCGGAGCGGGGGCCCCTACGAGCAGTACTTC; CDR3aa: CASSLGRSGGPYEQYF
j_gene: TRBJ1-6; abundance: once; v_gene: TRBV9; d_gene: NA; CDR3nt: TGTGCCAGCAGTTCTGGGGGAGGAGTTAATTCACCCCTCCACTTT; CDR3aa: CASSSGGGVNSPLHF
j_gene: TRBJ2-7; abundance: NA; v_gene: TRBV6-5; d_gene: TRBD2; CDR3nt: TGTGCCAGCAGTTACTCTCGACTTCGGGAGGCCTACGAGCAGTACTTC; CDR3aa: CASSYSRLREAYEQYF
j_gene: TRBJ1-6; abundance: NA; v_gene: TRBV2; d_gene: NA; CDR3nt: TGTGCCAGCACACAAGACAGATCCAATTCACCCCTCCACTTT; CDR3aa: CASTQDRSNSPLHF
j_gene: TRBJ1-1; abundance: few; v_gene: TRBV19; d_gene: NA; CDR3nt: TGTGCCAGTAGTATCCCGGGGATGAACACTGAAGCTTTCTTT; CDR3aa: CASSIPGMNTEAFF
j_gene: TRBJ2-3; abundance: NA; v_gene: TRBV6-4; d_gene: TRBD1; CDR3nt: TGTGCCAGCAGTGACGGGACAGGGGGCGCAGATACGCAGTATTTT; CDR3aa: CASSDGTGGADTQYF
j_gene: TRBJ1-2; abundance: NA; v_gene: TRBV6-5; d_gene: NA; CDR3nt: TGTGCCAGCAGTCTCGGACGGGATGGCTACACCTTC; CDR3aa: CASSLGRDGYTF
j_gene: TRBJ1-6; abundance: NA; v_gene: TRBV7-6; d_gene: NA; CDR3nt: TGTGCCAGCAGTCCGACGGGATTAGGAAATTCACCCCTCCACTTT; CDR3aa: CASSPTGLGNSPLHF
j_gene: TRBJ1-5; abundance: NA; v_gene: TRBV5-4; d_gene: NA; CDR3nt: TGTGCCAGCAGCTTACCCAATCAGCCCCAGCATTTT; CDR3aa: CASSLPNQPQHF
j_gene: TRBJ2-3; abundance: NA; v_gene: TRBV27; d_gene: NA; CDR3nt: TGTGCCAGCAAGTCGTCAGATACGCAGTATTTT; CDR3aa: CASKSSDTQYF
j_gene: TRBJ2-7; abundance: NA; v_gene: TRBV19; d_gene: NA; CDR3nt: TGTGCCAGTAGTATAAGGCCTACCTACGAGCAGTACTTC; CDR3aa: CASSIRPTYEQYF
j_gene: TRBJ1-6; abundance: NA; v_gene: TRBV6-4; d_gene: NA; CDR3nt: TGTGCCAGCAGTGTAGAAGACAAGATTAATTCACCCCTCCACTTT; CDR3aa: CASSVEDKINSPLHF